This entry concerns a single TCR beta chain. The antigen is unknown. The data stem from a study of cytomegalovirus exposure and HLA in healthy donors. Study findings and constraints: Reports described diagnosis of cytomegalovirus status by the classifier as highly specific and sensitive. Many donors carried some public TCRs, although rarity characterized most TCR sequences. Associated with cytomegalovirus, according to the listing, were 150 to 200 TCR beta chains.

The validation cohort, a group of over a hundred subjects, included the donors and was separate from the roughly 670-subject first cohort. This CDR3 spans 14 amino acids. Germline values: CDR1 SGHNT, CDR2 YYREEE (reference sequence). The ends were cut back, 4 bases at V and 3 bases at J, with 10 bases in the middle. The protocol was immunoSEQ multiplex PCR, while the TCRdb copy is restricted to in-frame clones and leaves out a portion. Of 300,000 to 350,000 clones listed, around 90% are singletons. This clonotype originated in a man in his thirties or forties in good health and CMV-seronegative. The sequenced sample consisted of PBMCs. The chain employs TRBV5-4 and TRBJ1-4; unclear D gene. CDR3 amino acids: CASSRRAANEKLFF. The CDR3, as DNA: TGTGCCAGCAGCCGGCGGGCGGCTAATGAAAAACTGTTTTTT.